This T cell receptor beta chain was identified during a study of blood T cell repertoires in COVID-19. The wider study: Whether acute or convalescent, the COVID-19 samples came from the United States, Italy and Spain. In each case, the material was cDNA or gDNA derived from T cells, B-cell-depleted T cells, or PBMCs.

Original processing methods: Using reference gene primer amplification, nucleated cell counts were estimated. The repertoire was sequenced with immunoSEQ multiplex PCR; TCRdb's copy has only in-frame clones and lacks some. D and trimming come from the DNA, and the V and J calls and clone size come from that table. The profile shows 120,000 to 150,000 clones, about 82% of them singletons. The CDR3 runs to 14 residues. V was pared by 2 bases and J by 2 bases, with 10 bases between. CDR1 and CDR2 from the germline V gene are GTSNPN and SVGIG (reference sequence). The J gene is TRBJ1-5, the V gene TRBV30; D is perhaps TRBD1 (6 bases). This receptor was obtained from a woman aged 40 to 50 with active or convalescent COVID-19. The sample taken for sequencing was peripheral blood. As DNA, the CDR3 is TGTGCCTGGAGTCTAGGGGGGGGCAATCAGCCCCAGCATTTT. As protein: CAWSLGGGNQPQHF.